The table lists the clone carrying this T cell receptor (beta chain) with a count of one. Clones were sequenced by immunoSEQ multiplex PCR, and TCRdb holds only the in-frame ones, with some missing. The data contain about 74,000 clones, 80% to 90% of them singletons. This sample was included in a study of blood T cell repertoires in COVID-19. Study-level background: The study drew acute and convalescent COVID-19 samples from the United States, Italy and Spain.

The germline V gene has CDR1 SGHDN and CDR2 FVKESK. With 0 bases removed from V and 4 bases from J, the gap between germline ends came to 12 bases. The CDR3 length is 15 residues. This chain uses TRBV14 with TRBJ1-1; D remains ambiguous. The source material was peripheral blood. The receptor was derived from a woman of 80 years or more with active or convalescent COVID-19. For the CDR3, the DNA is TGTGCCAGCAGCCAAGATGTGGGAGCGGGCACTGAAGCTTTCTTT. This encodes CASSQDVGAGTEAFF.